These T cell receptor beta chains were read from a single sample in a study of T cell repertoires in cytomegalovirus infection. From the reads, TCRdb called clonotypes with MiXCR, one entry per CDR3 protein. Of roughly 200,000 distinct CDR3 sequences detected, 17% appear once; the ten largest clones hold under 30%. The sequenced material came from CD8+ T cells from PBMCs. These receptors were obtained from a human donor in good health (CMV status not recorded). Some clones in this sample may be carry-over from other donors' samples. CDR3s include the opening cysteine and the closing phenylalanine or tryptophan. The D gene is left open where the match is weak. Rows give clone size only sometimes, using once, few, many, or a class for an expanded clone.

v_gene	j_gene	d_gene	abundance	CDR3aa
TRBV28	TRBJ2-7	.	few	CASGIGGDYEQYF
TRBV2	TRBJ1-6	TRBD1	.	CAIPDRVNSPLHF
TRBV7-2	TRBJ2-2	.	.	CASSLSLMGTGELFF
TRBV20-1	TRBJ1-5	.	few	CSARDRGGDSNQPQHF
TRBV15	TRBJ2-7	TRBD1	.	CATSRDHLPGGTYEQYF
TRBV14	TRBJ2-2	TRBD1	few	CASSPRQGFTGELFF
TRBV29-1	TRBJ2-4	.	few	CSVEQEKNIQYF
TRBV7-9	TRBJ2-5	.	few	CASSPLDSMLPQTQYF
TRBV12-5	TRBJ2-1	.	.	CASGLIQGGHEQFF
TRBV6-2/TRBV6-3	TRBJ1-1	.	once	CASSYSAGANTEAFF
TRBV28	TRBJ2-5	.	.	CASSPTAFQETQYF
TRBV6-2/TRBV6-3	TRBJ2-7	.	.	CASSYQGVGYEQYF
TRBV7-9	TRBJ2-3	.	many	CASSSGGKSADTQYF
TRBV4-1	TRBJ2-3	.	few	CASSADRTQYF
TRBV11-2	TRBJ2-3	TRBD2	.	CASSLPGLAGTSTDTQYF
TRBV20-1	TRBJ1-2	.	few	CSAKFMKDGYTF
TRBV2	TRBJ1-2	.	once	CASSEARGSYGYTF
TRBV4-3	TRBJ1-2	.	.	CASSQDPSGRREWGYTF
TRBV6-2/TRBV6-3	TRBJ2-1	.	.	CASSYNQGNEQFF
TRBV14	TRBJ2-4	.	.	CASSQAAGVDKNIQYF
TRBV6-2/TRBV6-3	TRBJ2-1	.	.	CASSYTGTPFYNEQFF
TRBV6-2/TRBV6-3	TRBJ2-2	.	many	CASSYSWGELFF
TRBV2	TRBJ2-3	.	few	CASVLVSQYF
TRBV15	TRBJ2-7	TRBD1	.	CATSRDLRQGNYEQYF
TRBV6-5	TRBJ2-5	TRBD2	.	CASSYSTRGLAGETQYF
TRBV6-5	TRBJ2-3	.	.	CASSYVATDTQYF
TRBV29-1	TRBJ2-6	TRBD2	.	CSVGTREDSGANVLTF
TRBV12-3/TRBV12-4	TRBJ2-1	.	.	CASSPQRYNEQFF
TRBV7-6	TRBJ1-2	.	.	CASSLTNGAGRQLTF
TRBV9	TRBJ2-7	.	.	CASSVETGAGYEQYF
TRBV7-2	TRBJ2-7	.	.	CASSRGRADYEQYF
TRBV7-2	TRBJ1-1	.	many	CASSLEERFPMNTEAFF
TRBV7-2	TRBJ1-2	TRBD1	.	CASSWGRDREPNYGYTF
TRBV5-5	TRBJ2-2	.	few	CASSSRGGELTGELFF
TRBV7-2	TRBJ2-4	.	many	CASSRTVLAKNIQYF
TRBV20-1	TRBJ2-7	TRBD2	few	CSARDRSGGLYEQYF
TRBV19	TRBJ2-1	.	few	CASSPPPGTGYHNEQFF
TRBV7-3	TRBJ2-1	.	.	CASSLVEGWNEQFF
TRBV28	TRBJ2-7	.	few	CASSLGAGESYEQYF
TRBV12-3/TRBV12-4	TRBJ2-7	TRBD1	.	CASSFRQGAREQYF
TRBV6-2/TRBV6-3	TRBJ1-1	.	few	CATQSLGAFF
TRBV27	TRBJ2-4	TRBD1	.	CASSLSETGLAKNIQYF
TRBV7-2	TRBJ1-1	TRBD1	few	CASSFRGRERTGQRMNTEAFF
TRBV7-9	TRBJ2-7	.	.	CASSFGSGEQYF